A single sample gave rise to the 14 T cell receptor beta chains below, sequenced in a study of T-cell memory formation after mild COVID-19. TCRdb itself ran the 5' RACE reads through MiXCR, one entry per CDR3 protein. This sample has about 110,000 distinct CDR3 sequences, with 15% to 20% found just once. The specimen sequenced was PBMCs or a T cell subset sorted from them (not recorded which). The receptors were sampled from a man aged 18 to 30 who had mild COVID-19 (a few samples of this study predate the infection). Cell type and time point are not known.

This rearrangement joins TRBV5-1 to TRBJ1-3; D gene uncertain. V was cut by 0 bases and J by 3 bases, with 10 bases left in between. The CDR3 has 15 amino acids. The V gene's germline CDR1 is SGHRS and CDR2 YFSETQ. CDR3 sequence reads: CASSLEWGIGNTIYF. The CDR3 nucleotides read TGCGCCAGCAGCTTGGAATGGGGAATTGGAAACACCATATATTTT.

The rearrangement joins TRBV6-5 to TRBJ1-5, with D tentatively TRBD1 (6 bases). This CDR3 region has 15 residues. The germline V gene encodes CDR1 MNHEY and CDR2 SVGAGI. Trimming pared 0 bases from V and 6 bases from J, leaving 12 bases between. The CDR3 spells CASSYSNRGGQPQHF. CDR3 sequence (DNA): TGTGCCAGCAGTTACTCGAATAGGGGGGGTCAGCCCCAGCATTTT.

The genes are TRBV4-1 and TRBJ1-4, with D tentatively TRBD1 (6 bases). Deletions cut 4 bases from V and 6 bases from J, with 12 bases between. CDR3 length: 14 amino acids. Germline-derived CDR1 and CDR2 are MGHRA and YSYEKL. DNA of the CDR3: TGCGCCAGCAGCCCTGGACAGACAGATGAAAAACTGTTTTTT. It specifies CASSPGQTDEKLFF.

This clonotype was observed a few times. The chain has TRBV18 and TRBJ2-6; D may be TRBD2 (6 bases). Trimming removed 3 bases from V and 4 bases from J, with 19 bases in between. The CDR3 has 18 amino acids. Germline assignment: CDR1 KGHSH and CDR2 LQKENI. The chain's CDR3 is CASSPRDSRPAGANVLTF. CDR3 nucleotide sequence: TGTGCCAGCTCACCGCGGGACTCCAGACCGGCCGGGGCCAACGTCCTGACTTTC.

This clonotype was observed a handful of times. At one end the junction does not follow the germline gene, possibly because of a read error. This chain connects TRBV5-5 to TRBJ2-3; 7 bases fit TRBD2. This CDR3 comprises 16 residues. Germline V gene sequence: CDR1 SGHKS, CDR2 YYEKEE (reference sequence). The CDR3 here is CASTTPSGVLTDPQYF. The CDR3 bases are TGTGCCAGCACCACGCCCAGCGGGGTCCTCACAGATCCGCAGTATTTT.

This clonotype has just a few counts. This chain connects TRBV5-5 to TRBJ1-4; D not certain. V was pared by 4 bases and J by 7 bases, with 17 bases between. Germline assignment: CDR1 SGHKS and CDR2 YYEKEE (reference sequence). This CDR3 has 15 residues. The CDR3 DNA follows: TGTGCCAGCAGCCCCCCAAGGGTCGGAGGTGAAAAACTGTTTTTT. This codes for CASSPPRVGGEKLFF.

There are a few counts of this clonotype. V gene TRBV5-1 combines with J gene TRBJ2-7; 8 bases agree with TRBD1. In germline, CDR1 is SGHRS, CDR2 YFSETQ. J was trimmed by 0 bases and V by 0 bases; bases with no gene match: 5. The CDR3 sequence is 16 residues long. This chain's CDR3 is CASSLVAGGVSYEQYF. The CDR3 coding sequence is TGCGCCAGCAGCTTGGTAGCAGGGGGCGTCTCCTACGAGCAGTACTTC.

This clonotype was picked up a small number of times. J is TRBJ2-1 and V is TRBV5-1, with D possibly TRBD1 on 6 matching bases. CDR1 is SGHRS and CDR2 is YFSETQ in the germline V gene. V was clipped by 3 bases and J by 5 bases, with 18 bases between them. The CDR3 is 16 amino acids. The CDR3 loop reads CASSSYRDTLHNEQFF. The CDR3 DNA follows: TGCGCCAGCAGCTCGTACAGGGACACCCTACACAATGAGCAGTTCTTC.

The chain links TRBV3-1 to TRBJ2-4; D is uncertain. CDR1 LGHDT and CDR2 YNNKEL come from the germline V gene (reference sequence). CDR3 length: 13 amino acids. V lost 0 bases, J lost 11 bases, and 11 bases lay in between. In DNA form, the CDR3 reads TGTGCCAGCAGCCAAGATATGCGGAGCTTTCAGTACTTC. Encoded protein: CASSQDMRSFQYF.

This clonotype has a handful of counts. The chain combines TRBV11-2 with TRBJ2-1; 11 bases are a match to TRBD2. The CDR3 length is 18 residues. Germline CDR1 is SGHAT and CDR2 is FQNNGV. J lost 6 bases, V lost 7 bases, and 17 bases had no gene match. Here the CDR3 reads CASTPVPIAGGLGNEQFF. DNA of the CDR3: TGTGCCAGCACCCCTGTCCCAATAGCGGGGGGGCTTGGCAATGAGCAGTTCTTC. Full variable domain (remainder filled in from reference TRBV11-2 and TRBJ2-1): EAGVAQSPRYKIIEKRQSVAFWCNPISGHATLYWYQQILGQGPKLLIQFQNNGVVDDSQLPKDRFSAERLKGVDSTLKIQPAKLEDSAVYLCASTPVPIAGGLGNEQFFGPGTRLTVL.

This rearrangement joins TRBV10-3 to TRBJ1-1; D perhaps matches TRBD1 (5 bases). V lost 2 bases and J 7 bases, leaving 17 bases between the germline ends. Germline-derived CDR1 and CDR2 are ENHRY and SYGVKD. This CDR3 is 15 amino acids long. DNA of the CDR3: TGTGCCATCAGTGAGCTCCTTGGGGACCGTGGTGAAGCTTTCTTT. This translates into CAISELLGDRGEAFF.

The chain recombines TRBV27 with TRBJ1-4, with D possibly being TRBD1 (5 bases). V gave up 8 bases and J gave up 8 bases, with 15 bases separating them. Germline loops: CDR1 MNHEY, CDR2 SMNVEV (reference sequence). The CDR3 runs 13 residues. CDR3 amino acids: CASRWAGSEKLFF. CDR3 sequence (DNA): TGTGCCAGCCGGTGGGCAGGGTCGGAAAAACTGTTTTTT. Drawing the rest from reference TRBV27 and TRBJ1-4, the complete variable domain is EAQVTQNPRYLITVTGKKLTVTCSQNMNHEYMSWYRQDPGLGLRQIYYSMNVEVTDKGDVPEGYKVSRKEKRNFPLILESPSPNQTSLYFCASRWAGSEKLFFGSGTQLSVL.

The rearrangement links TRBV6-5 to TRBJ2-7; possibly TRBD1 or TRBD2 for D (5 bases each). CDR1 and CDR2 (germline): MNHEY, SVGAGI. V shed 6 bases and J shed 4 bases, with 16 bases lying between them. The CDR3 runs to 14 residues. The CDR3 region has the DNA TGTGCCAGCAGAAACAGGCGGCCGGGGTACGAGCAGTACTTC. It translates to CASRNRRPGYEQYF.

This clonotype was detected a few times. Relative to the germline gene, one junction end is altered; a read error may explain this. V and J are TRBV28 and TRBJ2-1; D not certain. This CDR3 is 12 amino acids long. Germline V CDR1 and CDR2: MDHEN, SYDVKM. The CDR3 DNA reads TGTGCCAGCATGGTCTCCTCCAATGAGCAGTTCTTC. Translated, it gives CASMVSSNEQFF.